Listed here are 26 T cell receptor beta chains from one sample, sequenced in a study of T cell repertoires in cytomegalovirus infection. Their antigen targets remain unknown. TCRdb recomputed calls from the reads with MiXCR, one row per CDR3 protein. The data hold 450,000 to 650,000 distinct CDR3 sequences, with roughly 42% observed a single time. Source: cultured PBMCs, taken from culture after CMV antigen stimulation. These receptors came from a human donor in good health (CMV status not recorded). Some clones in this sample may be carry-over from other donors' samples.

This clonotype was detected only a few times. The V and J genes are TRBV10-3 and TRBJ1-2; D unclear. Germline V lookup: CDR1 ENHRY, CDR2 SYGVKD. Trimming removed 10 bases from V and 3 bases from J, with 6 bases in between. The CDR3 sequence is 10 residues long. CDR3 DNA sequence: TGTGCCAGTCGGGACTATGGCTACACCTTC. Protein: CASRDYGYTF.

The chain combines TRBV7-1 with TRBJ2-3; D is unclear. TRBV7-1 is an ORF; its function is uncertain. The CDR3 is 13 residues long. The V and J ends lost 5 bases and 2 bases respectively, with 8 bases between them. CDR3 nucleotide sequence: TGTGCCAGCAGCGCGCCGAACACAGATACGCAGTATTTT. Its protein product is CASSAPNTDTQYF.

This clonotype appeared a few times. V gene TRBV6-6 combines with J gene TRBJ2-7, with no clear D. The CDR3 runs 13 residues. In germline, CDR1 is MNHNY, CDR2 SVGAGI (reference sequence). Trimming left V 2 bases short and J 2 bases short, with 7 bases between. The DNA for the CDR3 is TGTGCCAGCAGTTACGGTAGGGCCTACGAGCAGTACTTC. Protein product: CASSYGRAYEQYF.

The CDR3 region is CASSLEGQLYETQYF. The DNA for the CDR3 is TGCGCCAGCAGCTTGGAGGGACAGTTGTACGAGACCCAGTACTTC. The chain is built from TRBV5-1 and TRBJ2-5; 7 bases line up with TRBD1. Trimming took 0 bases from V and 5 from J; bases not matched to a gene: 7. Per germline, CDR1 SGHRS and CDR2 YFSETQ. The CDR3 length is 15 residues.

This clonotype was seen a handful of times. The gene calls are TRBV10-3 and TRBJ1-1; maybe TRBD1 (6 bases). This CDR3 comprises 15 residues. CDR1 ENHRY and CDR2 SYGVKD come from the germline V gene. Trimming left V 8 bases short and J 6 bases short, with 22 bases between. The CDR3 here is CAIRPRDTRTAEAFF. The CDR3, as DNA: TGTGCCATCCGCCCACGGGACACGAGAACGGCTGAAGCTTTCTTT.

The rearrangement links TRBV18 to TRBJ1-4, with a possible D match to TRBD1 (6 bases). CDR3 size: 15 residues. The germline V and J ends were trimmed by 3 bases and 9 bases, with 17 bases remaining between them. Germline loops: CDR1 KGHSH, CDR2 LQKENI. The CDR3 region has the DNA TGTGCCAGCTCACCTGCCGGGACACCCGGCAAAAAACTGTTTTTT. It translates to CASSPAGTPGKKLFF.

This rearrangement joins TRBV6-1 to TRBJ2-5, with D maybe TRBD2 (7 bases). V lost 5 bases and J lost 3, with 16 bases in between. CDR3 length: 15 residues. CDR1 and CDR2 from the germline V gene are MNHNS and SASEGT. The CDR3: CASSIRGGDEETQYF. CDR3 DNA: TGTGCCAGCAGTATCCGAGGGGGGGACGAAGAGACCCAGTACTTC.

This clonotype was counted at least ten times. This CDR3 is CASSLVGQGGSPLHF. DNA of the CDR3: TGTGCCAGCAGCTTAGTGGGACAGGGAGGTTCACCCCTCCACTTT. The rearrangement uses TRBV7-2 and TRBJ1-6, with TRBD1 matching 9 bases. This CDR3 is 15 amino acids long. V gave up 1 base and J gave up 9 bases; unmatched junction bases: 4. Germline assignment: CDR1 SGHTA and CDR2 FQGNSA.

This clonotype was detected once. This chain connects TRBV6-2 or TRBV6-3 to TRBJ1-1; 8 positions match TRBD1. J was trimmed by 0 bases and V by 4 bases; bases with no gene match: 10. Germline V gene lookup returns CDR1 MNHEY and CDR2 SVGEGT. This CDR3 has 17 amino acids. The DNA for the CDR3 is TGTGCCAGCAGTTCAATAGGACAGGGCTATATGAACACTGAAGCTTTCTTT. It yields the protein CASSSIGQGYMNTEAFF.

V usage is TRBV10-2 and J usage is TRBJ1-1; 9 nucleotides agree with TRBD1. The CDR3 spans 16 residues. After removal of 3 bases from V and 1 base from J, the junction contained 6 bases not matched to a gene. CDR1 is WSHSY, CDR2 SAAADI, per germline. CDR3 amino acids: CASSDKDRGGNTEAFF. The DNA of the CDR3 is TGCGCCAGCAGTGATAAGGACAGGGGAGGGAACACTGAAGCTTTCTTT.

The chain employs TRBV5-1 and TRBJ2-1; 9 nucleotides agree with TRBD2. V gave up 4 bases and J gave up 4 bases; unmatched junction bases: 9. Germline V CDR1 and CDR2: SGHRS, YFSETQ. The CDR3 extends over 16 amino acids. CDR3 residues: CASSPAALAGYNEQFF. DNA for the CDR3: TGCGCCAGCAGCCCGGCGGCCCTAGCGGGATACAATGAGCAGTTCTTC.

The V gene is TRBV18, the J gene TRBJ2-7; the D gene is possibly TRBD2 (6 bases). This CDR3 has 15 residues. The germline V gene has CDR1 KGHSH and CDR2 LQKENI. V lost 3 bases to trimming and J lost 0 bases, with 12 bases between them. This CDR3 reads CASSPTTSFSYEQYF. The CDR3, as DNA: TGTGCCAGCTCACCGACTACTAGCTTCTCCTACGAGCAGTACTTC.

The chain uses TRBV10-3 and TRBJ1-5, with D possibly TRBD1 on 5 matching bases. V was trimmed by 2 bases and J by 6 bases, leaving 17 bases between them. This CDR3 has 16 residues. From germline, CDR1 is ENHRY and CDR2 SYGVKD. The CDR3 region has the DNA TGTGCCATCAGTGAGGCCGGGGGGGTGGGAGCTCAGCCCCAGCATTTT. This translates into CAISEAGGVGAQPQHF.

The chain links TRBV27 to TRBJ2-7; D is perhaps TRBD1 or TRBD2 (5 bases each). V was trimmed by 4 bases and J by 4 bases, leaving 17 bases between them. The CDR3 sequence is 15 residues long. Germline V gene data show CDR1 as MNHEY and CDR2 as SMNVEV (reference sequence). As DNA, the CDR3 is TGTGCCAGCAGTTCGGGACGGATTCGTCTTTACGAGCAGTACTTC. Encoded protein: CASSSGRIRLYEQYF.

The V gene is TRBV25-1, the J gene TRBJ1-5; the D gene is possibly TRBD1 (5 bases). This CDR3 has 14 amino acids. Germline lookup yields CDR1 MGHDK and CDR2 SYGVNS. Trimming shortened V by 10 bases and J by 2 bases, and 15 bases separated the two germline ends. CDR3 loop: CATSLGAGNQPQHF. CDR3 DNA sequence: TGTGCCACCTCCTTAGGGGCGGGCAATCAGCCCCAGCATTTT.

There are a few counts of this clonotype. This rearrangement joins TRBV6-1 to TRBJ2-1; 11 bases agree with TRBD2. Trimming took 8 bases from V and 4 from J; bases not matched to a gene: 7. The CDR3 has 15 residues. Germline V gene sequence: CDR1 MNHNS, CDR2 SASEGT. The CDR3 sequence is CASLWGLAAYNEQFF. The CDR3 DNA reads TGTGCCAGCCTTTGGGGACTAGCGGCGTACAATGAGCAGTTCTTC.

The J gene is TRBJ2-3, the V gene TRBV2; 10 bases map to TRBD2. CDR3 length equals 16 residues. CDR1 SNHLY and CDR2 FYNNEI come from the germline V gene. Trimming took 5 bases from V and 7 from J; bases not matched to a gene: 12. The CDR3 sequence is CASSISGLAGDYTQYF. The CDR3 region has the DNA TGTGCCAGCAGTATTTCGGGGCTAGCGGGGGACTATACGCAGTATTTT.

This clonotype has more than one count but fewer than ten. CDR3: CASSLGTTQETQYF. CDR3 sequence (DNA): TGTGCCAGCAGTTTGGGTACTACCCAAGAGACCCAGTACTTC. V and J are TRBV12-3 or TRBV12-4 and TRBJ2-5; no definite D call. The V and J ends lost 3 bases and 1 base respectively, with 9 bases between them. The CDR3 extends over 14 amino acids.

Concerning this clonotype: A junction boundary mismatches the germline segment, possibly from a read error. The chain joins TRBV11-2 to TRBJ2-3; D not certain. The CDR3 runs 14 residues. Germline assignment: CDR1 SGHAT and CDR2 FQNNGV. The CDR3 DNA follows: TGTACCAGCACCCCCGGCGGCTACACAGATACGCAGTATTTT. Translated: CTSTPGGYTDTQYF. Supplemented by reference TRBV11-2 and TRBJ2-3, the full variable domain reads EAGVAQSPRYKIIEKRQSVAFWCNPISGHATLYWYQQILGQGPKLLIQFQNNGVVDDSQLPKDRFSAERLKGVDSTLKIQPAKLEDSAVYLCTSTPGGYTDTQYFGPGTRLTVL.

This sequence joins TRBV12-3 or TRBV12-4 and TRBJ2-1, with TRBD2 as a possible D gene (5 bases). With 4 bases removed from V and 6 bases from J, the gap between germline ends came to 16 bases. The CDR3 is 15 amino acids. CDR3 DNA sequence: TGTGCCAGCAGTTCACTAGTTAGGGCGGGCAATGAGCAGTTCTTC. Translation: CASSSLVRAGNEQFF.

With regard to this clonotype: One junction end does not reproduce the germline sequence, and a read error may be involved. The genes are TRBV11-2 and TRBJ2-3; D not certain. The germline V gene has CDR1 SGHAT and CDR2 FQNNGV. CDR3 size: 14 residues. The CDR3 DNA reads TGCGCCAGCAGCGCCCGGACCTCTGAAGATACGCAGTATTTT. It encodes CASSARTSEDTQYF.

A few counts support this clonotype. The chain combines TRBV7-2 with TRBJ2-3; D is possibly TRBD2 (5 bases). The V gene's germline CDR1 is SGHTA and CDR2 FQGNSA. Trimming shortened V by 4 bases and J by 10 bases, and 15 bases separated the two germline ends. The CDR3 extends over 13 amino acids. In nucleotides, the CDR3 is TGTGCCAGCAGCTCCACTAGTTTAGCCGCGCAGTATTTT. Protein: CASSSTSLAAQYF.

The chain recombines TRBV28 with TRBJ2-7, with no clear D. Between the trimmed V and J ends, which lost 3 bases and 0 bases, there was a span of 12 bases. There are 15 residues in the CDR3. The V gene's germline CDR1 is MDHEN and CDR2 SYDVKM. The CDR3 is CASSFQRSLSYEQYF. CDR3 coding DNA: TGTGCCAGCAGTTTTCAGCGCTCCCTCTCCTACGAGCAGTACTTC.

V and J are TRBV7-2 and TRBJ2-7, with TRBD1 identical over 7 bases. CDR1 and CDR2 from the germline V gene are SGHTA and FQGNSA. The CDR3 runs to 15 residues. Losses at the gene ends were 5 bases for V and 1 base for J; bases not matched to a gene: 8. CDR3 nucleotides: TGTGCCAGCAGCACCCGGACAGGTTCTTCCTACGAGCAGTACTTC. Amino acids: CASSTRTGSSYEQYF.

This clonotype appeared a few times. The chain carries TRBV4-1 and TRBJ1-3; a possible D gene is TRBD1 (6 bases). Deletions cut 2 bases from V and 4 bases from J, with 12 bases between. Germline CDR1 and CDR2: MGHRA and YSYEKL. The CDR3 is made up of 15 amino acids. This CDR3 reads CASSQQTGLGNTIYF. Here the CDR3 DNA reads TGCGCCAGCAGCCAACAGACAGGCCTGGGAAACACCATATATTTT.

V is TRBV19 and J is TRBJ2-7, with TRBD1 matching over 7 bases. The CDR3 loop spans 15 amino acids. Germline V gene data show CDR1 as LNHDA and CDR2 as SQIVND (reference sequence). V lost 3 bases and J lost 1; bases outside the gene matches: 6. CDR3 DNA: TGTGCCAGTAGTATCCTCCCGGGACAGTCCTACGAGCAGTACTTC. It yields the protein CASSILPGQSYEQYF.